Listed here are 4 T cell receptor beta chains from one sample, sequenced in a study of regulatory T cells in long-lasting Graves disease. Time point defined: persistent/refractory GD, antithyroid drugs over 5 years with positive TRAb. With RNA extracted from PBMCs as input, the TCR library was made. Researchers made TCR beta libraries by using iRepertoire HTBI primers and running Arm-PCR on CDR3 regions. TCRdb called the multiplex PCR reads again in MiXCR, with one record for every CDR3 protein. The data hold around 460,000 distinct CDR3 sequences, with 22% observed a single time. The sequenced sample was peripheral blood mononuclear cells (PBMCs), obtained when the disease was refractory, from a patient treated with antithyroid drugs. These receptors originate from a female donor with Graves disease.

The table lists this clonotype with many counts. The genes are TRBV11-3 and TRBJ2-5, with 9 positions matching TRBD2. From germline, CDR1 is SGHNT and CDR2 YENEEA. Trimming at V came to 6 bases and at J to 1 base, leaving 6 bases not matched to a gene. The CDR3 is 15 amino acids. For the CDR3, the DNA is TGTGCCAGCAGTTCAAGGACTAGCGCCCAAGAGACCCAGTACTTC. Translating gives CASSSRTSAQETQYF.

This clonotype was counted only a few times. The chain combines TRBV19 with TRBJ1-2; maybe TRBD1 (5 bases). Germline loops: CDR1 LNHDA, CDR2 SQIVND (reference sequence). This CDR3 region has 14 residues. V lost 0 bases and J 7 bases, leaving 12 bases between the germline ends. The CDR3 coding sequence is TGTGCCAGTAGTATAGATTCCAGGGTCGGTGGCTACACCTTC. Translating gives CASSIDSRVGGYTF.

Concerning this clonotype itself: Since a much larger clone is just one base distant, this may be a read error. The genes are TRBV12-3 or TRBV12-4 and TRBJ1-6; 8 bases map to TRBD1. CDR3 length equals 14 residues. CDR3 in DNA: TGTGCCAGCAGCTTTACAGGGGGTTCGTCACCCCACCACTTT. Translating gives CASSFTGGSSPHHF.

This clonotype was detected many times. The CDR3 sequence is CASRRTGGSGETQYF. CDR3 DNA sequence: TGTGCCAGCAGAAGGACAGGGGGCAGTGGGGAGACCCAGTACTTC. The rearrangement links TRBV28 to TRBJ2-5, with 11 bases matching TRBD1. Trimming cost V 6 bases and J 5 bases; bases outside gene matches: 8. Germline V gene lookup returns CDR1 MDHEN and CDR2 SYDVKM. The CDR3 covers 15 residues.